The sample holds a few counts of the clone carrying this T cell receptor (beta chain). As yet, its antigen is unknown. The CDR3 is 14 amino acids. V was pared by 4 bases and J by 7 bases, with 10 bases of the junction left unmatched. The entry originates in a study of CD8 T cell repertoires and HIV-1 epitope variants. Study details: Separate wells received one of Twenty-five Gag or Nef variant peptides. Tested: three Gag epitope families, Nef HW9 and YT9.

Profiling relied on immunoSEQ multiplex PCR, and the TCRdb table lists in-frame clones only, not all of them. Here the sample spans thousands of clones, 50% to 70% being singletons. Study-wide results and limits: No clonotypes responded to the TAALDMSHF plasma variant; a few recognized KF9, one HW9.

This chain links TRBV7-1 with TRBJ2-7, with TRBD1 matching over 7 bases. TRBV7-1 is an ORF, with its function uncertain. Sequencing used cultured CD8+ T cells derived from PBMCs. The sequence was collected from a male donor with HIV. In DNA form, the CDR3 reads TGTGCCAGCAGCTTGGGACAGTACCTTCGTGAGCAGTACTTC. Residues: CASSLGQYLREQYF.